Each of the 8 T cell receptor beta chains below was sequenced from the same sample in a study of beta chain features in type 1 diabetes (dated by TCRdb to 2016 to 2019). The library relied on the immunoSEQ multiplex PCR assay. The High Capacity cDNA Reverse Transcription Kit was used to reverse transcribe all of the isolated RNA, meaning that expressed TCRB transcripts were what got sequenced. TCRdb obtained this table from immuneACCESS and retained in-frame rearrangements with V and J assigned. These tables miss some clones; where compared with another copy, unresolved V genes account for less than half of the shortfall, and the remainder is unexplained. This sample lists under 150,000 clones; approximately 15% were detected once. 2% to 3% of the sample lies in the top ten. The research as a whole found: In all four CD4+ subsets, TCRB CDR3 length was moderately but significantly shorter in type 1 diabetes patients.

These receptors are not linked to any known antigen. The sequencing sample was made of central memory CD4+ T cells from blood. These receptors were obtained from a man younger than 35 with type 1 diabetes.

In this sample, this clone turned up a few times. J is TRBJ1-3 and V is TRBV4-1, with unresolved D. V shed 3 bases and J shed 3 bases, with 15 bases lying between them. Germline V lookup: CDR1 MGHRA, CDR2 YSYEKL. The CDR3 runs to 16 residues. CDR3 nucleotide sequence: TGCGCCAGCAGCCAGTTCATGAGGACGGGTGGAAACACCATATATTTT. This translates into CASSQFMRTGGNTIYF.

This clone was recorded a few times. The gene calls are TRBV9 and TRBJ1-1; TRBD1 is a possible D gene (6 bases). V was shortened by 0 bases and J by 2 bases, with 14 bases between the two germline ends. The germline gives CDR1 SGDLS, CDR2 YYNGEE. The length of the CDR3 is 16 residues. CDR3 sequence (DNA): TGTGCCAGCAGCGTAGCACAGGGAAGCTTAAACACTGAAGCTTTCTTT. Protein: CASSVAQGSLNTEAFF.

This clone has more than one count but fewer than ten. CDR3 in DNA: TGTGCCTGGAGTGTGTCCTTAACTAATGAAAAACTGTTTTTT. Translated: CAWSVSLTNEKLFF. V and J are TRBV30 and TRBJ1-4; no reliable D call. V shed 0 bases and J shed 1 base, with 6 bases lying between them. The CDR3 length is 14 residues. Germline CDR1 and CDR2: GTSNPN and SVGIG (reference sequence).

This clone was picked up a small number of times. The chain recombines TRBV7-2 with TRBJ2-5; possibly TRBD2 for D (5 bases). The CDR3 contains 16 residues. Germline values: CDR1 SGHTA, CDR2 FQGNSA. Trimming shortened V by 5 bases and J by 4 bases, and 20 bases separated the two germline ends. CDR3 loop: CASSPYSGGLGETQYF. CDR3 in DNA: TGTGCCAGCAGCCCCTATTCGGGCGGACTGGGAGAGACCCAGTACTTC.

There are a few counts of this clone. This same CDR3 is encoded by further DNA sequences in the sample. The chain employs TRBV2 and TRBJ2-3; D not resolved. Germline CDR1 is SNHLY and CDR2 is FYNNEI. V lost 7 bases to trimming and J lost 0 bases, with 5 bases between them. The CDR3 loop spans 12 amino acids. CDR3 bases: TGTGCCAGCACACTTAGCACAGATACGCAGTATTTT. Protein: CASTLSTDTQYF.

Note on this clone: The junction shows a germline mismatch at one end, possibly a read error. The chain links TRBV7-7 to TRBJ2-2; D is uncertain. Germline CDR1 SSHAT, CDR2 FNYEAQ (reference sequence). This CDR3 has 13 residues. The CDR3 DNA follows: TGTGCTAGCAGCTTAGACTACACCGGGGAGCTGTTTTTT. It translates to CASSLDYTGELFF.

This clone is medium-sized (0.01 to 0.1%) within its sample. The rearrangement links TRBV5-1 to TRBJ1-1; D not resolved. Germline V gene data show CDR1 as SGHRS and CDR2 as YFSETQ. CDR3 length: 13 amino acids. V lost 2 bases, J lost 1 base, and 6 bases lay in between. The CDR3 nucleotides are TGCGCCAGCAGCTTACAGACGAACACTGAAGCTTTCTTT. Translated: CASSLQTNTEAFF.

This clone was recorded many times. The J gene is TRBJ1-2, the V gene TRBV23-1, with D hard to call. TRBV23-1 is sorted into the ORF group, with uncertain function. The CDR3 totals 14 residues. Trimming removed 11 bases from V and 6 bases from J, with 22 bases in between. The CDR3 coding sequence is TGCGCCCCCACGAGGGCAGCGACCTTAGATGGCTACACCTTC. Translation gives CAPTRAATLDGYTF.